One sample yielded the 22 T cell receptor beta chains listed below, sequenced in a study of cytomegalovirus exposure and HLA in healthy donors. In the PCR, 60 Vbeta and 13 Jbeta primers were used. Repertoires were generated with immunoSEQ multiplex PCR, while TCRdb's copy carries only in-frame clones and drops some. The data contain approximately 86,000 clones, around 75% of them singletons. Input material: PBMCs. These receptors originate from a man aged 35 to 55 in good health and CMV-seronegative.

This clone occurred a few times. The V gene is TRBV7-2, the J gene TRBJ1-5; perhaps TRBD1 as D (5 bases). Looked up from germline, CDR1 is SGHTA and CDR2 is FQGNSA. Trimming took off 4 bases at V and 2 bases at J, with 18 bases between the two ends. The CDR3 runs to 17 residues. The CDR3 here is CASSSTGDSAGNQPQHF. DNA of the CDR3: TGTGCCAGCAGCTCCACCGGGGACTCTGCGGGCAATCAGCCCCAGCATTTT.

The chain employs TRBV30 and TRBJ2-5; D possibly corresponds to TRBD2 (7 bases). CDR1 is GTSNPN, CDR2 SVGIG, per germline (reference sequence). The CDR3 is made up of 13 amino acids. The V and J ends lost 6 bases and 4 bases respectively, with 15 bases between them. CDR3 protein: CACTRGGPETQYF. CDR3 nucleotide sequence: TGTGCCTGCACTAGGGGGGGGCCAGAGACCCAGTACTTC.

The V call is TRBV28, the J call TRBJ1-1, with TRBD1 matching 9 bases. Germline loops: CDR1 MDHEN, CDR2 SYDVKM. CDR3 length equals 15 residues. V shed 5 bases, J shed 7 bases, and the junction held 11 bases outside the gene matches. The CDR3, as DNA: TGTGCCAGCAGTCCCCCGGACAGGGGAGGACGTGAAGCTTTCTTT. The encoded protein is CASSPPDRGGREAFF.

The chain links TRBV20-1 to TRBJ1-2, with D perhaps matching TRBD1 (6 bases). Germline V gene lookup returns CDR1 DFQATT and CDR2 SNEGSKA (reference sequence). This CDR3 is 11 amino acids long. Trimming removed 7 bases from V and 7 bases from J, with 13 bases in between. Here the CDR3 reads CSVVRGAGYTF. The DNA of the CDR3 is TGCAGTGTCGTCAGGGGCGCTGGCTACACCTTC.

The chain combines TRBV5-4 with TRBJ2-3; the match to TRBD2 covers 10 bases. Looked up from germline, CDR1 is SGHNT and CDR2 is YYREEE (reference sequence). CDR3 length equals 15 residues. V dropped 5 bases and J dropped 0; count of bases not matched to a gene: 3. CDR3 sequence (DNA): TGTGCCAGCAGACAAGCGGGGGGGAGCACAGATACGCAGTATTTT. Amino acids: CASRQAGGSTDTQYF.

This clone has only one observation. The chain couples TRBV18 to TRBJ2-2; TRBD2 is a possible D gene (6 bases). The V and J ends lost 3 bases and 8 bases respectively, with 13 bases between them. This CDR3 region has 14 residues. CDR1 is KGHSH, CDR2 LQKENI, per germline. CDR3 sequence reads: CASSPNKGGGELFF. CDR3 DNA: TGTGCCAGCTCACCGAATAAGGGAGGAGGGGAGCTGTTTTTT.

This rearrangement joins TRBV7-8 to TRBJ2-3, with TRBD2 matching 14 bases. Germline CDR1 is SGHVS and CDR2 is FQNEAQ. The length of the CDR3 is 18 residues. Trimming removed 5 bases from V and 2 bases from J; junction bases left unmatched: 9. The CDR3 reads CASSTGLAGGTNTDTQYF. The CDR3 bases are TGTGCCAGCAGCACCGGACTAGCGGGGGGTACCAACACAGATACGCAGTATTTT.

The chain carries TRBV11-2 and TRBJ2-7; 11 bases are a match to TRBD1. Per the germline V gene, CDR1 is SGHAT and CDR2 is FQNNGV. The CDR3 is 16 residues long. V trimming: 0 bases; J trimming: 4 bases; junction bases outside the gene matches: 5. The CDR3, as DNA: TGTGCCAGCAGCTTAGATCTCTGGGACAGGGGGTACGAGCAGTACTTC. Its translation is CASSLDLWDRGYEQYF.

The CDR3 sequence: CASSPGGSNEQYF. DNA of the CDR3: TGTGCCAGCAGCCCTGGGGGGTCCAACGAGCAGTACTTC. This rearrangement joins TRBV5-5 to TRBJ2-7; D might be TRBD2 (6 bases). This CDR3 has 13 amino acids. Trimming shortened V by 4 bases and J by 5 bases, and 13 bases separated the two germline ends. The germline CDR1 and CDR2 sequences are SGHKS and YYEKEE (reference sequence).

The J gene is TRBJ2-6, the V gene TRBV2, with TRBD2 identical over 12 bases. CDR3 length: 19 amino acids. V dropped 4 bases and J dropped 1; count of bases not matched to a gene: 8. Germline loops: CDR1 SNHLY, CDR2 FYNNEI. CDR3 in DNA: TGTGCCAGCAGTGTGGGGACTAGCGGGTTTAGATCTGGGGCCAACGTCCTGACTTTC. Amino acid sequence: CASSVGTSGFRSGANVLTF.

The chain recombines TRBV30 with TRBJ1-4; TRBD1 is a possible D gene (6 bases). Looked up from germline, CDR1 is GTSNPN and CDR2 is SVGIG (reference sequence). V was trimmed by 5 bases and J by 5 bases, leaving 18 bases between them. The CDR3 covers 15 residues. The CDR3 protein is CAWGPGGARNEKLFF. CDR3 coding DNA: TGTGCCTGGGGTCCCGGGGGGGCGAGAAATGAAAAACTGTTTTTT.

The chain joins TRBV29-1 to TRBJ2-2, with D possibly matching TRBD2 (6 bases). V shed 6 bases and J shed 4 bases, with 9 bases lying between them. CDR3 length: 12 amino acids. Germline CDR1 and CDR2: SQVTM and ANQGSEA. CDR3 amino acids: CSVGGVTGELFF. For the CDR3, the DNA is TGCAGCGTCGGGGGAGTCACCGGGGAGCTGTTTTTT.

J is TRBJ1-5 and V is TRBV6-6; 7 bases map to TRBD1. From germline, CDR1 is MNHNY and CDR2 SVGAGI (reference sequence). The V segment lost 5 bases and the J segment 4 bases; nucleotides outside the gene matches: 2. The CDR3 is made up of 13 amino acids. The CDR3 protein is CASSGTANQPQHF. The CDR3 DNA is TGTGCCAGCAGTGGGACAGCGAATCAGCCCCAGCATTTT.

The J gene is TRBJ2-1, the V gene TRBV4-3, with 14 positions matching TRBD2. Germline assignment: CDR1 LGHNA and CDR2 YSLEER. This CDR3 is built from 22 residues. The trim removed 3 bases at V and 0 bases at J, leaving 16 bases unmatched. The CDR3 protein is CASSHPLSPGLAGDSSYNEQFF. CDR3 DNA: TGCGCCAGCAGCCATCCCCTCAGTCCGGGACTAGCGGGGGATTCCTCCTACAATGAGCAGTTCTTC.

CDR3 sequence: CASSLGGSTGSATDTQYF. In nucleotides, the CDR3 is TGTGCCAGCAGCCTAGGGGGGTCGACAGGGAGCGCGACGGATACGCAGTATTTT. The chain recombines TRBV7-3 with TRBJ2-3, with D perhaps TRBD1 (7 bases). CDR3 length: 18 residues. Trimming removed 5 bases at V and 6 bases at J, with 27 bases between. Germline V gene sequence: CDR1 SGHTA, CDR2 FQGTGA. The full variable domain, in which reference TRBV7-3 and TRBJ2-3 provide the parts outside the CDR3, is GAGVSQTPSNKVTEKGKYVELRCDPISGHTALYWYRQSLGQGPEFLIYFQGTGAADDSGLPNDRFFAVRPEGSVSTLKIQRTERGDSAVYLCASSLGGSTGSATDTQYFGPGTRLTVL.

The chain has TRBV5-1 and TRBJ1-6, with 8 bases matching TRBD1. Per the germline V gene, CDR1 is SGHRS and CDR2 is YFSETQ. The junction had 10 bases not matched to a gene; V was cut back by 2 bases and J by 9 bases. The CDR3 is made up of 16 amino acids. The CDR3 region has the DNA TGCGCCAGCAGCTTTCGGGGGCAGGGGGCCTTTTCACCCCTCCACTTT. The encoded protein is CASSFRGQGAFSPLHF. The full variable domain, with the rest looked up from reference TRBV5-1 and TRBJ1-6, is KAGVTQTPRYLIKTRGQQVTLSCSPISGHRSVSWYQQTPGQGLQFLFEYFSETQRNKGNFPGRFSGRQFSNSRSEMNVSTLELGDSALYLCASSFRGQGAFSPLHFGNGTRLTVT.

The chain combines TRBV4-1 with TRBJ1-6; 8 bases agree with TRBD1. The CDR3 is made up of 14 amino acids. V trimming: 7 bases; J trimming: 9 bases; junction bases outside the gene matches: 8. Germline V gene lookup returns CDR1 MGHRA and CDR2 YSYEKL. The CDR3 is CASTNPQGASPLHF. The CDR3 DNA follows: TGCGCCAGCACTAACCCTCAGGGGGCTTCACCCCTCCACTTT.

The chain employs TRBV4-1 and TRBJ2-1; TRBD2 matches at 8 bases. Germline CDR1 is MGHRA and CDR2 is YSYEKL. V shed 5 bases and J 9 bases; nucleotides not matched to a gene: 9. The CDR3 has 14 residues. CDR3 nucleotides: TGCGCCAGCAGCACCCACGGGGGGGGCGGTGAGCAGTTCTTC. This codes for CASSTHGGGGEQFF.

This clone has more than one count but fewer than ten. V usage is TRBV5-4 and J usage is TRBJ2-1; possibly TRBD2 for D (5 bases). Trimming left V 0 bases short and J 6 bases short, with 13 bases between. The CDR3 has 15 residues. The germline V gene has CDR1 SGHNT and CDR2 YYREEE (reference sequence). The CDR3 nucleotides are TGTGCCAGCAGCTTGGAAGGGAGTGGGGTCAATGAGCAGTTCTTC. Translating it yields CASSLEGSGVNEQFF.

The chain carries TRBV5-5 and TRBJ1-2; D remains unclear. This CDR3 has 15 amino acids. CDR1 and CDR2 (germline): SGHKS, YYEKEE (reference sequence). The V and J ends lost 0 bases and 7 bases respectively, with 16 bases between them. DNA of the CDR3: TGTGCCAGCAGCTTGGACTCGGTGCCGACGGGTGGCTACACCTTC. It specifies CASSLDSVPTGGYTF.

The chain carries TRBV9 and TRBJ2-5, with TRBD1 identical over 8 bases. V trimming: 2 bases; J trimming: 0 bases; junction bases outside the gene matches: 3. Germline CDR1 reads SGDLS; CDR2 reads YYNGEE. This CDR3 is 15 amino acids long. CDR3 region: CASSVTDRDQETQYF. As DNA, the CDR3 is TGTGCCAGCAGCGTCACGGACAGGGACCAAGAGACCCAGTACTTC.

The CDR3 protein is CASSVEKGPGNTIYF. CDR3 nucleotide sequence: TGTGCCAGCAGCGTAGAAAAGGGGCCAGGAAACACCATATATTTT. V and J are TRBV9 and TRBJ1-3; a possible D gene is TRBD1 (5 bases). This CDR3 is built from 15 residues. With 0 bases removed from V and 4 bases from J, the gap between germline ends came to 11 bases. Germline lookup yields CDR1 SGDLS and CDR2 YYNGEE.